The TCR beta chain described here comes from a study of cytomegalovirus exposure and HLA in healthy donors. Overall study: When just under 400 donors were genotyped, more than 70% of them were found to fall in the Caucasian-associated ancestry cluster.

Germline trimming cut 2 bases from V and 5 bases from J; bases unmatched to any gene: 5. This CDR3 is built from 14 residues. Looked up from germline, CDR1 is SGHNT and CDR2 is YYREEE (reference sequence). 13 Jbeta primers and 60 Vbeta primers were used for the PCR. Sequencing was performed with immunoSEQ multiplex PCR; in TCRdb, only in-frame clones are kept and a portion is missing. Found here are about 150,000 clones, 65% to 85% of them singletons; the top ten hold approximately 3.8%. V usage is TRBV5-4 and J usage is TRBJ2-5; 8 bases line up with TRBD1. The sequence derives from a male donor in good health and CMV-seronegative. Sequencing input: PBMCs. The DNA for the CDR3 is TGTGCCAGCAGCTTCAGGACAGGGCAGGAGACCCAGTACTTC. As protein: CASSFRTGQETQYF.